This TCR beta chain was found in a study of T cell repertoires in cytomegalovirus infection. Each CDR3 protein is one row after TCRdb ran MiXCR on the reads. In the table there are 200,000 to 300,000 distinct CDR3 sequences, about 12% of which are singletons. This CDR3 is 14 amino acids long. The germline CDR1 and CDR2 sequences are SGHVS and FQNEAQ. V lost 5 bases to trimming and J lost 10 bases, with 18 bases between them. In its sample, this clonotype was seen many times. The V and J genes are TRBV7-8 and TRBJ2-1; the D gene is possibly TRBD2 (7 bases). Sequenced sample: PBMCs. This clonotype was sampled from a human donor in good health (CMV status not recorded). Some clones in this sample may be carry-over from other donors' samples. The DNA for the CDR3 is TGTGCCAGCAGCGCTGGACTAGTGGGGGCAGAGCAGTTCTTC. Translating gives CASSAGLVGAEQFF.